This TCR beta chain was retrieved from a study of blood T cell repertoires in COVID-19. TCRdb's copy holds only in-frame clones and misses some; the assay was immunoSEQ multiplex PCR. The data hold over 150,000 clones, with approximately 83% observed a single time. Sequencing was done on a sample of peripheral blood. This TCR came from a woman in her sixties or seventies with acute or convalescent COVID-19.

For the CDR3, the DNA is TGTGCCAGCAGCCAAGGCGGCGCCGGGACAGTTACAGGTGGCTACACCTTC. Encoded protein: CASSQGGAGTVTGGYTF. This chain links TRBV3-1 (or the pseudogene TRBV3-2) with TRBJ1-2, with 7 bases fitting TRBD1. The CDR3 is 17 amino acids. Germline CDR1 is LGHDT and CDR2 is YNNKEL (reference sequence). V was pared by 1 base and J by 7 bases, with 15 bases of the junction left unmatched.